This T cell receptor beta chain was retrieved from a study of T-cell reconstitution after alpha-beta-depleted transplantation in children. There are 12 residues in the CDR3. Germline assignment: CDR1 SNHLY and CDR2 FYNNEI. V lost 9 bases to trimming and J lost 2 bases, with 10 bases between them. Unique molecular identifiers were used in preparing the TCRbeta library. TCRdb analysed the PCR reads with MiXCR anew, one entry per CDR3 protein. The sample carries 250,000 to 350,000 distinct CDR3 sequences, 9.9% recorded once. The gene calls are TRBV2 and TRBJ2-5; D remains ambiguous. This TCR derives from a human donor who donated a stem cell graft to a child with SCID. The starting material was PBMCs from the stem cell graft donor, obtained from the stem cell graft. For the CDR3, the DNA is TGTGCCAGTAGGGCGTTACAAGAGACCCAGTACTTC. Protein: CASRALQETQYF. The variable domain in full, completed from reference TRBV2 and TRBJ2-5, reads EPEVTQTPSHQVTQMGQEVILRCVPISNHLYFYWYRQILGQKVEFLVSFYNNEISEKSEIFDDQFSVERPDGSNFTLKIRSTKLEDSAMYFCASRALQETQYFGPGTRLLVL.